Presented here are 3 T cell receptor beta chains from one specimen sequenced in a study of blood T cell repertoires in COVID-19. Data came from immunoSEQ multiplex PCR; TCRdb stores just in-frame clones and leaves some out. This repertoire shows approximately 68,000 clones, 85% to 90% found once; its top ten account for approximately 10%. Sequencing input: peripheral blood. The receptor set was obtained from a man aged 70-80 years with active or convalescent COVID-19.

This chain connects TRBV5-1 to TRBJ2-7; possible D gene TRBD1, 5 bases. The CDR3 totals 15 residues. Germline V lookup: CDR1 SGHRS, CDR2 YFSETQ. Trimming shortened V by 5 bases and J by 2 bases, and 17 bases separated the two germline ends. The CDR3 bases are TGCGCCAGCAGTCTGGGAAGGGGCGGAGCCTACGAGCAGTACTTC. It yields the protein CASSLGRGGAYEQYF. The complete variable domain, with remaining parts taken from reference TRBV5-1 and TRBJ2-7, reads KAGVTQTPRYLIKTRGQQVTLSCSPISGHRSVSWYQQTPGQGLQFLFEYFSETQRNKGNFPGRFSGRQFSNSRSEMNVSTLELGDSALYLCASSLGRGGAYEQYFGPGTRLTVT.

The chain has TRBV7-3 and TRBJ2-1; 12 nucleotides align to TRBD2. With 4 bases clipped from V and 16 bases from J, the junction kept 8 bases outside the gene matches. This CDR3 comprises 13 residues. The germline V gene encodes CDR1 SGHTA and CDR2 FQGTGA. The CDR3 protein is CASSSPSGRALFF. The CDR3 DNA is TGTGCCAGCAGCTCACCTAGCGGGAGGGCCTTATTCTTC.

The gene calls are TRBV19 and TRBJ1-1; 8 bases match TRBD1. This CDR3 has 13 residues. Losses at the gene ends were 6 bases for V and 5 bases for J; bases not matched to a gene: 5. From germline, CDR1 is LNHDA and CDR2 SQIVND (reference sequence). CDR3 sequence reads: CASRAQGETEAFF. The DNA for the CDR3 is TGTGCCAGTAGAGCACAGGGGGAAACTGAAGCTTTCTTT.